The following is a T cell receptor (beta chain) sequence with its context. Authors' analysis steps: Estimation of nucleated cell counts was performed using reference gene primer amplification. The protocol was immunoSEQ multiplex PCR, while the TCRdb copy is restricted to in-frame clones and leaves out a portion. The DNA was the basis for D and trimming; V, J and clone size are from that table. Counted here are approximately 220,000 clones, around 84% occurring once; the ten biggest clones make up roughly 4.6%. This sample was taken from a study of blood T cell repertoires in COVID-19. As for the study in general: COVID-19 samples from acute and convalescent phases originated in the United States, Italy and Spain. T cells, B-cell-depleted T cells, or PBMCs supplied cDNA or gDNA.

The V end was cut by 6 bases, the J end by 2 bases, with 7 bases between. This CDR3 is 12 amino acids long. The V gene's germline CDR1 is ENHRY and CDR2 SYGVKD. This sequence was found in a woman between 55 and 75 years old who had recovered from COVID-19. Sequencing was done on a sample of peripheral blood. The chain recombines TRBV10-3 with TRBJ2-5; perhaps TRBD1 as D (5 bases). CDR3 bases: TGTGCCATCAGGGGGCAGCAAGAGACCCAGTACTTC. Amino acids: CAIRGQQETQYF.